This entry features one TCR beta chain sequence. What antigen it recognizes has not been identified. No base-level quality is on record; no much larger clone is a single base apart. V is clipped by 1 base and J by 9 bases, and the sequence between their germline boundaries is 28 bases long. The CDR3 sequence holds 19 residues, the cysteine and phenylalanine included. Only the CDR3 portion is preserved as DNA: 57 bases, with reading frame beginning at the first base. The CDR1 and CDR2 encoded by the germline V gene are MGHRA and YSYEKL. The data stem from a study of cytomegalovirus exposure and HLA in healthy donors (dated by TCRdb to 2017 to 2019). Describing the broader study: In an earlier analysis of 587 of the donors, 276 Gb of sequence data and 117 million unique TCR beta sequences from 150 million to 200 million T cells were reported. The T cell repertoires of roughly 660 subjects were profiled by immunosequencing and related to cytomegalovirus serostatus. An early release covering 500 to 750 HLA-typed donors comprised roughly 300 gigabases of sequencing data and some 79 million unique TCR sequences. Both class I and class II loci were covered by HLA typing, at four-digit resolution. Along with the approximately 700-subject first cohort, a separate validation cohort of over 90 different subjects was used. A later genetic analysis took genome-wide SNP genotypes for about 55% of the roughly 670 donors and used that subset as a discovery cohort. To decide whether each TCR beta V gene segment behaved as functional or pseudogenic, an earlier analysis of approximately 600 of the donors relied on high-throughput TCR beta sequencing. Donor age, sex, ethnicity and CMV serostatus were compiled together with the repertoire data. The aim of the study was to test whether cataloging public T cell receptors could identify signatures of past pathogen exposure. The genetic ancestry cluster associated with self-reported Caucasian donors included 81% of the roughly 400 genotyped donors. In the later analysis, no new phenotypic data were used to find candidate immune exposures; instead, reliance was placed on TCR beta sequences and their occurrence across donors. In a later analysis, previously published TCR beta repertoires from 600 to 850 donors were re-analyzed and high-resolution HLA genotyping was added so that TCR occurrence patterns could be studied. Four to six DR-DQ haplotypes were handled as single units for association and clustering, since linkage in the cohort was strong. Among several hundred genotyped donors of the cohort, an average of around 220,000 unique TCR beta nucleotide sequences was sequenced per donor, of which roughly 17% were non-productive. All discovery cohort repertoires had been generated on a single sequencing platform. Typing coverage varied by locus: roughly 620-630 donors for A, B, C, DRB1 and DQB1; roughly 510 for DQA1; more than 600 for DPA1; under 490 for DPB1. The study combined high-throughput TCR immunosequencing, statistical association of individual TCRs with disease status, and machine learning to predict cytomegalovirus infection status. The full study reports these points: A further reported finding was that TCR beta sequences accurately predicted the HLA-A and HLA-B alleles for most subjects in the first cohort. In vitro tests confirmed that a few of the cytomegalovirus-associated TCR beta chains recognize cytomegalovirus antigens. According to a later genetic analysis, donors in an Asian-associated ancestry cluster had fewer N-insertions in productive TCRs than the roughly 660-donor mean. Compared with equally common non-associated chains, HLA-associated TCR beta chains in a later analysis were more clonally expanded and had lower generation probabilities. The sequencing pipeline was judged likely to have produced a cluster of highly shared sequence variants as a technical artifact. The classifier was reported to diagnose cytomegalovirus status with high specificity and sensitivity in both the original cohort and the validation cohort. According to a later analysis, parvovirus B19, influenza, CMV and Epstein-Barr virus appeared linked to several top co-occurrence clusters. In a later analysis, over 15,000 TCR beta sequences were associated with specific HLA alleles at a false discovery rate of 0.05. The earlier analysis of nearly 600 of the donors excluded approximately 15 rarely observed V segments, including chromosome 9 orphons, because counts were too low. Most TCR sequences were seen in very few donors, while some public TCRs were found in many individuals. According to a later analysis, most CMV-associated TCR beta chains appeared to be HLA-restricted, and the HLA associations seemed to be driven largely by CMV exposure. Broadly in line with IMGT annotations, most TCR beta V segments showed up in productive rearrangements about 90% or about 30% of the time in an earlier analysis of about 500 of the donors. Roughly uniform sequencing depth across donors was assumed in presence/absence analyses, although this assumption may not hold. Linkage disequilibrium might explain the correlated functional status among segregating V segments, but an unknown experimental factor could not be ruled out. The authors suggested that the approach could potentially be extended to other disease states and immunological phenotypes. The only immune exposure information available for the cohort was CMV serostatus. Some IMGT-functional V segments, including TRBV6-2 and TRBV6-3, could not be distinguished by the 87-base-pair reads and were therefore excluded. In the study, roughly 160 TCR beta chains were listed as associated with cytomegalovirus. This cohort had only TCR beta chains sequenced, and the lack of alpha or paired-chain data limited which features could be detected. A later analysis found that TCR association rates varied across HLA loci, with DRB1 alleles showing the most associated TCRs and HLA-C alleles the fewest. Because some donors lacked HLA typing at each locus, the association tests relied only on the typed subset. In a later genetic analysis, a missense DCLRE1C variant was associated with V-gene and J-gene trimming of TCR beta chains, and the association was replicated in an independent cohort. Assigning TCR associations to individual alleles was difficult when HLA alleles, especially DR and DQ, strongly co-occurred.

The cohort was made up of about 670 healthy bone marrow donors. At the time of sampling, every cohort member was nominally healthy, though immune exposures that went unrecorded were likely present. The donor was CMV seropositive and belonged to the group of 250 to 300 seropositive cohort members. A peripheral blood sample was collected from each donor, and TCR beta sequencing was performed on peripheral blood mononuclear cells. Genomic DNA extraction from the blood cell samples was performed with the Qiagen DNeasy Blood Extraction Kit. To prepare the library, the immunoSEQ multiplex PCR assay was applied. For the multiplex PCR, a mixture combining 60 forward primers for TCR Vbeta segments and 13 reverse primers for TCR Jbeta segments was used. The CDR3 region of rearranged TCR beta genes was amplified from genomic DNA by a multiplex PCR assay. The amplified TCR beta libraries were sequenced on the Illumina HiSeq System as 87-base-pair reads. Per the authors' processing: In a later analysis, approximately 74 million unique TCR beta chains were counted across the roughly 670 repertoires, and around 10 million of these chains were shared by at least two donors. To remove PCR and sequencing errors, raw reads were error-corrected and collapsed into unique sequences using a nearest-neighbor algorithm that merged closely related sequences. CDR3 sequences were aligned to IMGT reference sequences to assign V, D and J gene segments. For a sequence to be retained, a match of at least six nucleotides was required to both a V gene segment and a J gene segment. Rearrangements were classified as productive when the CDR3 lacked stop codons and remained in frame with V and J, and all other rearrangements were classified as non-productive. Following IMGT convention, CDR3 was defined as the stretch from the second conserved V-encoded cysteine to the conserved J-encoded phenylalanine. The earlier analysis of about 590 of the donors excluded sequences that lacked an unambiguous match to a single V gene segment. An earlier analysis of 450 to 650 of the donors called V segments functional above 56.7% productive rearrangements and segregating when the between-donor standard deviation exceeded 5%. A statistical classification framework was developed to diagnose cytomegalovirus status using the catalog of TCR beta chain sequences. In a later analysis, V and J genes were assigned by comparing TCR nucleotide sequences against IMGT/GENE-DB human TR gene sequences. In a later analysis, CDR3 sequences and most-parsimonious VDJ recombination scenarios were assigned using the TCRdist pipeline. In a later analysis, each TCR beta chain was defined by its CDR3 amino acid sequence together with its V-gene family, and reads lacking a unique V-gene family were excluded. In a later analysis, approximately 640 highly shared, low-generation-probability nucleotide sequences were removed to address suspected cross-contamination and a sequencing artifact. For each public chain, a later analysis derived a clonal expansion index from normalized ranks of inferred template counts within each repertoire. Generation probabilities in a later analysis came from a VDJ recombination model fitted to out-of-frame rearrangements, and those results were checked against IGoR. In a later analysis, TCR-TCR, TCR-HLA and TCR-CMV co-occurrence was scored with hypergeometric tests, and a repertoire-size bias correction was applied to TCR pairs. A later analysis estimated false discovery rates by permuting HLA or CMV assignments 20 times. In a later analysis, co-occurring TCRs were grouped using DBSCAN, and TCRdist sequence similarity was added for clustering within HLA-allele-positive subsets. Repertoires with fewer than 30,000 or more than 120,000 public chains were left out of co-occurrence clustering, as were about 5 repertoires with anomalous nucleotide sharing. The table comes from immuneACCESS by way of TCRdb, which keeps in-frame sequences with V and J called. Part of the clones is missing from these tables; in studies checked, under half for an unresolved V gene and the rest for unknown reasons. Clonal size and the V and J genes are those of that table, whereas D and trimming came from the DNA. Present in this sample are about 83,000 clones, about four fifths of which were seen just once. Approximately 6% of the sample is taken by the ten largest.

The sequence links TRBV4-1 to TRBJ2-1; TRBD2 might be the D gene, on 6 matching bases. The sample consisted of PBMCs. The TCR originated in a man between 18 and 35 years old in good health and CMV-seropositive. In nucleotide form, the sequence is TGCGCCAGCAGCCAAGGACCTTACCACCGGGACTCCCTATTCGGTGAGCAGTTCTTC. This gives the protein CASSQGPYHRDSLFGEQFF.